A single TCR beta chain is shown here with its context. Germline CDR1 reads SGDLS; CDR2 reads YYNGEE. V shed 1 base and J shed 1 base, with 8 bases lying between them. The CDR3 is made up of 14 amino acids. As it was prepared, the TCRbeta library received unique molecular identifiers. TCRdb re-derived calls from the PCR reads in MiXCR, one entry per CDR3 protein. The table lists some 120,000 distinct CDR3 sequences, 9.5% to 10% of them singletons. The data originate from a study of T-cell reconstitution after alpha-beta-depleted transplantation in children. The receptor comes from a girl less than two years old who had a stem cell transplant for combined immunodeficiency, so the T cells may come from the graft donor. This material consisted of PBMCs, mostly from graft donor cells, taken 180 days after TCRalphabeta/CD19-depleted stem cell transplant. The genes are TRBV9 and TRBJ2-5; D uncertain. The CDR3 sequence: CASSVTETQETQYF. The CDR3 DNA sequence: TGTGCCAGCAGCGTAACGGAAACCCAAGAGACCCAGTACTTC.